This T cell receptor (beta chain) was documented in a study of T cells in tumors after PD-1 blockade. V was pared by 1 base and J by 4 bases, with 10 bases between. The CDR3 runs 14 residues. CDR1 SGHVS and CDR2 FQNEAQ come from the germline V gene. Study-wide results and caveats: Blood contained approximately 43% of the tumor's TCR clonotypes.

As concerns this clone: Its antigen is currently unknown.

The data were produced by immunoSEQ multiplex PCR, yet TCRdb's version contains in-frame clones alone and is incomplete. This sample yields 30,000 to 40,000 clones, of which roughly 78% are seen a single time; under 40% belongs to the top ten. The chain combines TRBV7-8 with TRBJ1-1; weak D call: TRBD1 (5 bases). This TCR derives from a human donor with basal cell carcinoma. The sequences come from PBMCs, collected before anti-PD-1 treatment. The CDR3 coding sequence is TGTGCCAGCAGCTTAGATAGGGGAAGCACTGAAGCTTTCTTT. It translates to CASSLDRGSTEAFF. The variable domain in full, with the rest retrieved from reference TRBV7-8 and TRBJ1-1, is GAGVSQSPRYKVAKRGQDVALRCDPISGHVSLFWYQQALGQGPEFLTYFQNEAQLDKSGLPSDRFFAERPEGSVSTLKIQRTQQEDSAVYLCASSLDRGSTEAFFGQGTRLTVV.